These 8 T cell receptor beta chains share one sample of origin, sequenced in a study of cytomegalovirus exposure and HLA in healthy donors. Both 60 Vbeta primers and 13 Jbeta primers went into the PCR. The data were produced by immunoSEQ multiplex PCR, yet TCRdb's version contains in-frame clones alone and is incomplete. The sample shows 110,000 to 150,000 clones, around 80% of them seen only once. The sample comprised PBMCs. The receptors come from a woman aged 55-69 years in good health and CMV-seropositive.

The J gene is TRBJ2-5, the V gene TRBV6-1, with 9 bases that match TRBD2. J gave up 2 bases and V 4 bases, and 11 bases lay outside the gene matches. The CDR3 length is 17 residues. In germline, CDR1 is MNHNS, CDR2 SASEGT. CDR3 in DNA: TGTGCCAGCAGTGTGGCGGGAGGGCTTGGATTACAAGAGACCCAGTACTTC. Amino acid sequence: CASSVAGGLGLQETQYF.

The rearrangement links TRBV7-9 to TRBJ2-3, with TRBD1 matching over 11 bases. Germline CDR1 SEHNR, CDR2 FQNEAQ (reference sequence). Trimming at V came to 3 bases and at J to 4 bases, leaving 3 bases not matched to a gene. The CDR3 runs to 15 residues. CDR3 DNA sequence: TGTGCCAGCAGCTTGGGACAGGGGGGAGCAGATACGCAGTATTTT. It yields the protein CASSLGQGGADTQYF.

The chain employs TRBV7-3 and TRBJ2-1; D may be TRBD2 (5 bases). In germline, CDR1 is SGHTA, CDR2 FQGTGA. V was trimmed by 2 bases and J by 4 bases, leaving 9 bases between them. The CDR3 length is 14 residues. CDR3 loop: CASSLFPGYNEQFF. In DNA form, the CDR3 reads TGTGCCAGCAGCTTATTTCCGGGGTACAATGAGCAGTTCTTC.

V and J are TRBV15 and TRBJ2-1; 14 bases map to TRBD2. Trimming removed 2 bases from V and 8 bases from J; junction bases left unmatched: 17. CDR1 LNHNV and CDR2 YYDKDF come from the germline V gene (reference sequence). The CDR3 loop spans 20 amino acids. CDR3 coding DNA: TGTGCCACCAGCAGATCTCTAAGCAGAAGGACTAGCGGGAGGCCCGATGAGCAGTTCTTC. Translated, it gives CATSRSLSRRTSGRPDEQFF.

The J gene is TRBJ2-7, the V gene TRBV6-1; D unclear. Germline V CDR1 and CDR2: MNHNS, SASEGT. The CDR3 runs 15 residues. Trimming shortened V by 5 bases and J by 0 bases, and 14 bases separated the two germline ends. The CDR3 bases are TGTGCCAGCAGTTCGTCCCTAGAAAGCTCCTACGAGCAGTACTTC. Translation: CASSSSLESSYEQYF.

This rearrangement joins TRBV4-1 to TRBJ2-3, with a tentative D call TRBD2 (5 bases). The CDR3 runs to 17 residues. From germline, CDR1 is MGHRA and CDR2 YSYEKL. Trimming shortened V by 1 base and J by 2 bases, and 16 bases separated the two germline ends. CDR3 in amino acids: CASSQVPARGYTDTQYF. CDR3 DNA sequence: TGCGCCAGCAGCCAAGTCCCAGCCCGGGGATACACAGATACGCAGTATTTT.

The chain uses TRBV7-8 and TRBJ2-7; D gene ambiguous. This CDR3 region has 12 residues. Germline lookup yields CDR1 SGHVS and CDR2 FQNEAQ. The V and J ends lost 2 bases and 5 bases respectively, with 7 bases between them. DNA of the CDR3: TGTGCCAGCAGCTTATACAGAGACGAGCAGTACTTC. Its protein product is CASSLYRDEQYF.

This clone was counted a few times. The chain is built from TRBV28 and TRBJ2-5, with 7 nucleotides matching TRBD1. The V gene's germline CDR1 is MDHEN and CDR2 SYDVKM. CDR3 length: 16 amino acids. The ends lost 4 bases at V and 1 base at J; junction bases unmatched: 9. The CDR3 spells CASSSARGLLQETQYF. For the CDR3, the DNA is TGTGCCAGCAGTTCTGCTAGGGGGCTTCTCCAAGAGACCCAGTACTTC.